Listed below are T cell receptor beta chains from one sample, sequenced in a study of multiple sclerosis patients with progressive multifocal leukoencephalopathy. The protocol was immunoSEQ multiplex PCR, while the TCRdb copy is restricted to in-frame clones and leaves out a portion. Found here are more than 30,000 clones, 87% of them singletons; the top ten hold 5.7%. Sequencing used PBMCs, obtained from a patient treated with natalizumab. These receptors came from a woman between 40 and 55 years old with progressive multifocal leukoencephalopathy. CDR3s include the opening cysteine and the closing phenylalanine or tryptophan. Fields, in order: clone size, J gene, D gene, V gene, CDR3 protein, CDR3 DNA. The D gene is left open where the match is weak. Some rows mark clone size as missing; the rest say once, few, many or name a class of expanded clone.

>once|TRBJ1-5|TRBD1|TRBV27
CASSFRTGNNQPQHF
TGTGCCAGCAGTTTTAGGACAGGGAACAATCAGCCCCAGCATTTT
>.|TRBJ2-1|.|TRBV18
CASSPGYQRYNEQFF
TGTGCCAGCTCCCCGGGGTACCAGCGCTACAATGAGCAGTTCTTC
>.|TRBJ1-5|.|TRBV6-1
CASSDRQSYQPQHF
TGTGCCAGCAGTGATAGACAGTCCTATCAGCCCCAGCATTTT
>once|TRBJ2-7|TRBD1|TRBV7-2
CASSSGQGPYEQYF
TGTGCCAGCAGCTCGGGACAGGGCCCCTACGAGCAGTACTTC
>.|TRBJ1-1|TRBD1|TRBV7-8
CASNEGTGGNTEAFF
TGTGCCAGCAACGAAGGGACAGGGGGGAACACTGAAGCTTTCTTT
>.|TRBJ2-7|TRBD2|TRBV28
CASSPVGTSGRYEQYF
TGTGCCAGCAGTCCGGTGGGGACTAGCGGGAGGTACGAGCAGTACTTC
>few|TRBJ1-4|TRBD1|TRBV7-9
CASSDGQGEKLFF
TGTGCCAGCAGCGACGGACAGGGTGAAAAACTGTTTTTT
>.|TRBJ1-4|.|TRBV4-1
CASSQDLALGKKLFF
TGCGCCAGCAGCCAAGATTTGGCGCTGGGGAAAAAACTGTTTTTT
>.|TRBJ2-3|.|TRBV20-1
CSAVPQNTQYF
TGCAGTGCCGTCCCTCAGAATACGCAGTATTTT
>once|TRBJ2-2|.|TRBV18
CASSPRQGTNTGELFF
TGTGCCAGCTCACCACGGCAGGGGACTAACACCGGGGAGCTGTTTTTT
>.|TRBJ1-1|TRBD1|TRBV28
CASSSGGGGSTEAFF
TGTGCCAGCAGTTCAGGGGGCGGTGGTTCGACTGAAGCTTTCTTT
>.|TRBJ2-3|TRBD2|TRBV7-2
CASSLAGREDTQYF
TGTGCCAGCAGCTTAGCGGGGAGGGAAGATACGCAGTATTTT
>.|TRBJ1-6|.|TRBV10-1
CASSEGGNNSPLHF
TGCGCCAGCAGCGAAGGAGGCAATAATTCACCCCTCCACTTT
>.|TRBJ1-1|.|TRBV12-5
CASEMMNTEAFF
TGTGCTAGTGAAATGATGAACACTGAAGCTTTCTTT
>.|TRBJ1-1|TRBD1|TRBV2
CASSENRGTNTEAFF
TGTGCCAGCAGTGAGAACAGGGGAACGAACACTGAGGCTTTCTTT
>few|TRBJ2-2|.|TRBV12-5
CASGLAVPNTGELFF
TGTGCTAGTGGTCTTGCAGTGCCGAACACCGGGGAGCTGTTTTTT
>.|TRBJ2-7|.|TRBV19
CASSYSGAYEQYF
TGTGCCAGTAGTTATTCAGGGGCCTACGAGCAGTACTTC
>.|TRBJ1-2|.|TRBV28
CASSLSADSYGYTF
TGTGCCAGCAGTTTATCCGCGGACAGCTATGGCTACACCTTC
>.|TRBJ2-7|.|TRBV4-1
CASSQLWRFHEQYF
TGCGCCAGCAGCCAACTTTGGCGTTTCCACGAGCAGTACTTC
>.|TRBJ2-5|.|TRBV7-8
CASSRGTSGETQYF
TGTGCCAGCAGCCGAGGGACATCGGGGGAGACCCAGTACTTC
>.|TRBJ1-4|.|TRBV6-5
CASSSDGVNEKLFF
TGTGCCAGCAGTTCTGACGGGGTTAATGAAAAACTGTTTTTT
>.|TRBJ1-1|.|TRBV7-8
CASSAVGVYTEAFF
TGTGCCAGCAGCGCCGTGGGGGTGTACACTGAAGCTTTCTTT
>few|TRBJ2-5|.|TRBV19
CASSQSGGGVGETQYF
TGTGCCAGTAGTCAATCAGGGGGAGGGGTAGGAGAGACCCAGTACTTC
>.|TRBJ2-7|.|TRBV7-2
CASSFQAAGYEQYF
TGTGCCAGCAGCTTCCAGGCCGCGGGGTACGAGCAGTACTTC
>.|TRBJ2-1|TRBD2|TRBV11-2
CASSTSLAGVANEQFF
TGTGCCAGCAGCACTTCCCTAGCGGGAGTGGCGAATGAGCAGTTCTTC
>.|TRBJ1-6|TRBD1|TRBV30
CAWSVGTGVSPLHF
TGTGCCTGGAGTGTTGGGACAGGGGTTTCACCCCTCCACTTT
>.|TRBJ1-2|TRBD1|TRBV7-9
CASRNDRARGYTF
TGTGCCAGCAGAAATGACAGGGCAAGGGGCTACACCTTC
>.|TRBJ2-3|TRBD1|TRBV6-1
CASSEAGGQGSDTQYF
TGTGCCAGCAGTGAAGCTGGGGGACAGGGGTCAGATACGCAGTATTTT
>.|TRBJ1-2|TRBD1|TRBV27
CASRLNSAGGSGYGYTF
TGTGCCAGCCGTCTGAACTCGGCAGGGGGATCGGGCTATGGCTACACCTTC
>.|TRBJ2-3|.|TRBV6-1
CASSEARLRGGTDTQYF
TGTGCCAGCAGTGAAGCGCGTCTCAGGGGTGGCACAGATACGCAGTATTTT
>.|TRBJ2-7|.|TRBV5-5
CASSLVYEQYF
TGTGCCAGCAGCTTGGTCTACGAGCAGTACTTC
>few|TRBJ2-3|.|TRBV7-6
CASSPYTNTQYF
TGTGCCAGCAGCCCATATACAAATACGCAGTATTTT
>.|TRBJ2-1|.|TRBV5-1
CASSLEAVSYNEQFF
TGCGCCAGCAGCTTGGAAGCGGTCTCCTACAATGAGCAGTTCTTC
>.|TRBJ1-5|TRBD1|TRBV7-2
CASSRQGAGNQPQHF
TGTGCCAGCAGCAGACAGGGGGCAGGTAATCAGCCCCAGCATTTT
>.|TRBJ2-2|.|TRBV11-3
CASSLSGGNTGELFF
TGTGCCAGCAGCTTATCTGGGGGTAACACCGGGGAGCTGTTTTTT
>.|TRBJ1-2|.|TRBV9
CASSVDGVVNYDYTF
TGTGCCAGCAGCGTAGACGGTGTAGTTAACTATGACTACACCTTC
>.|TRBJ2-1|.|TRBV6-1
CASRAPVNEQFF
TGTGCCAGCAGGGCCCCCGTCAATGAGCAGTTCTTC
>.|TRBJ2-3|.|TRBV19
CASRRGRIDTQYF
TGTGCCAGTAGGCGGGGGCGGATAGATACGCAGTATTTT
>.|TRBJ1-2|.|TRBV5-1
CASSPRDPTNYGYTF
TGCGCCAGCAGCCCCCGGGACCCAACAAACTATGGCTACACCTTC
>.|TRBJ2-7|.|TRBV18
CASSPSDYGHEQYF
TGTGCCAGCTCACCTTCGGACTACGGGCACGAGCAGTACTTC
>.|TRBJ2-7|.|TRBV7-9
CASSQGLYEQYF
TGTGCCAGCAGCCAGGGACTCTACGAGCAGTACTTC
>.|TRBJ1-1|TRBD1|TRBV2
CASSENRGTNTEAFF
TGTGCCAGCAGTGAGAACAGGGGAACGAACACTGAAGCTTTCTTT
>.|TRBJ1-4|TRBD1|TRBV4-3
CASSRMGQGFEKLFF
TGCGCCAGCAGCCGCATGGGACAGGGGTTTGAAAAACTGTTTTTT
>few|TRBJ2-2|TRBD2|TRBV7-2
CASSLDSGRNTGELFF
TGTGCCAGCAGCTTAGACAGCGGGAGGAACACCGGGGAGCTGTTTTTT
>.|TRBJ2-2|.|TRBV19
CASSIGSANTGELFF
TGTGCCAGTAGTATAGGCAGCGCGAACACCGGGGAGCTGTTTTTT
>once|TRBJ1-6|.|TRBV6-1
CASSERPRDGENSPLHF
TGTGCCAGCAGTGAACGCCCGAGGGACGGCGAAAATTCACCCCTCCACTTT
>.|TRBJ1-1|.|TRBV6-6
CASRHPGNTEAFF
TGTGCCAGCAGACACCCCGGGAACACTGAAGCTTTCTTT
>few|TRBJ1-1|TRBD1|TRBV6-6
CASSLGTGGTEAFF
TGTGCCAGCAGTTTGGGGACAGGGGGCACTGAAGCTTTCTTT
>.|TRBJ1-2|TRBD1|TRBV7-2
CASSLAGGGQYYGYTF
TGTGCCAGCAGCTTAGCCGGGGGGGGACAGTACTATGGCTACACCTTC
>.|TRBJ2-7|.|TRBV6-4
CASSDPNF
TGTGCCAGCAGTGACCCCAACTTC
>.|TRBJ2-5|TRBD1|TRBV7-9
CASVPRDRVQETQYF
TGTGCCAGCGTACCCCGGGACAGGGTCCAAGAGACCCAGTACTTC
>.|TRBJ2-3|TRBD2|TRBV5-1
CASSLSGGSTDTQYF
TGCGCCAGCAGCTTGAGCGGGGGTAGCACAGATACGCAGTATTTT
>.|TRBJ2-1|.|TRBV2
CASSESPGGEQFF
TGTGCCAGCAGTGAAAGTCCCGGTGGTGAGCAGTTCTTC
>few|TRBJ2-2|TRBD2|TRBV7-2
CASSLVASGRRVDTGELFF
TGTGCCAGCAGCTTAGTGGCTAGCGGGAGGAGAGTTGATACCGGGGAGCTGTTTTTT
>.|TRBJ2-5|TRBD2|TRBV5-4
CASSSSGTSGGETQYF
TGTGCCAGCAGCTCATCCGGGACTAGCGGGGGGGAGACCCAGTACTTC
>.|TRBJ1-2|.|TRBV28
CASSLPKVVYGYTF
TGTGCCAGCAGTTTACCCAAGGTGGTCTATGGCTACACCTTC
>.|TRBJ2-7|TRBD1|TRBV18
CASSLDRVQNEQYF
TGTGCCAGCTCACTGGACAGGGTCCAAAACGAGCAGTACTTC
>few|TRBJ2-5|TRBD2|TRBV6-6
CASTASGRGETQYF
TGTGCCAGCACCGCTAGCGGGAGAGGAGAGACCCAGTACTTC
>.|TRBJ2-1|TRBD2|TRBV27
CASSLLAGDVLNEQFF
TGTGCCAGCAGTTTGCTAGCGGGCGACGTACTCAATGAGCAGTTCTTC
>.|TRBJ1-4|TRBD1|TRBV7-8
CASSQDRGNEKLFF
TGTGCCAGCAGCCAGGACAGGGGGAATGAAAAACTGTTTTTT